This passage covers 22 T cell receptor beta chains from one sample sequenced in a study of shared clonotypes between healthy human individuals. TCRdb keeps only in-frame clones here, not all; method: immunoSEQ multiplex PCR. The data contain fewer than 850,000 clones, around 96% of them singletons. Naive CD8 cells were CD45RO-negative, positively selected for CCR7, excluding terminally differentiated effector memory CD45RA+ cells. Sample: naive CD8+ T cells sorted from blood. Receptors originate from a man in his thirties or forties in good health.

This chain uses TRBV2 with TRBJ1-1; no definite D call. This CDR3 has 13 amino acids. V was pared by 7 bases and J by 0 bases, with 9 bases between. Germline assignment: CDR1 SNHLY and CDR2 FYNNEI. The CDR3 here is CASMGGLNTEAFF. The CDR3 region has the DNA TGTGCCAGCATGGGCGGACTGAACACTGAAGCTTTCTTT.

J is TRBJ2-7 and V is TRBV27, with D uncertain. The V gene's germline CDR1 is MNHEY and CDR2 SMNVEV (reference sequence). The V end lost 0 bases, the J end lost 1 base, and 10 bases lay between the germline ends. The CDR3 is made up of 15 amino acids. The CDR3 spells CASSLSWAASYEQYF. CDR3 nucleotides: TGTGCCAGCAGTTTATCCTGGGCAGCGTCCTACGAGCAGTACTTC.

This rearrangement joins TRBV28 to TRBJ1-2; D remains ambiguous. The CDR3 has 15 amino acids. CDR1 MDHEN and CDR2 SYDVKM come from the germline V gene. V was clipped by 2 bases and J by 5 bases, with 15 bases between them. The CDR3 nucleotides read TGTGCCAGCAGTTTAAAGTCGTTGCTGCTTTATGGCTACACCTTC. Residues: CASSLKSLLLYGYTF.

As for this clone: The same CDR3 arises from other DNA sequences in this sample as well. V usage is TRBV9 and J usage is TRBJ2-1; tentative D call: TRBD2 (6 bases). The CDR3 is 13 amino acids. V was pared by 2 bases and J by 5 bases, with 8 bases between. Germline V CDR1 and CDR2: SGDLS, YYNGEE. The CDR3 DNA reads as TGTGCCAGCAGCGTTGGAGGGAACAATGAGCAGTTCTTC. It translates to CASSVGGNNEQFF.

In regard to this clone: Distinct nucleotide sequences in the sample also encode this CDR3. The chain's CDR3 is CASSLGDYEQYF. Here the CDR3 DNA reads TGTGCCAGCAGCTTGGGGGATTACGAGCAGTACTTC. The chain recombines TRBV5-4 with TRBJ2-7; D is unresolved. The CDR3 is made up of 12 amino acids. V shed 0 bases and J shed 4 bases, with 5 bases lying between them. The germline CDR1 and CDR2 sequences are SGHNT and YYREEE (reference sequence). Variable domain in full (rest from reference TRBV5-4 and TRBJ2-7): ETGVTQSPTHLIKTRGQQVTLRCSSQSGHNTVSWYQQALGQGPQFIFQYYREEENGRGNFPPRFSGLQFPNYSSELNVNALELDDSALYLCASSLGDYEQYFGPGTRLTVT.

Comment on this clone: Other nucleotide sequences in the sample specify the same CDR3. The chain uses TRBV29-1 and TRBJ2-7; D is possibly TRBD2 (6 bases). The CDR3 spans 11 residues. The germline gives CDR1 SQVTM, CDR2 ANQGSEA. Trimming shortened V by 1 base and J by 7 bases, and 8 bases separated the two germline ends. CDR3 region: CSVEGGGEQYF. CDR3 DNA sequence: TGCAGCGTTGAAGGCGGAGGGGAGCAGTACTTC.

This chain uses TRBV5-4 with TRBJ2-7; D gene ambiguous. Trimming pared 4 bases from V and 0 bases from J, leaving 8 bases between. This CDR3 region has 13 residues. Looked up from germline, CDR1 is SGHNT and CDR2 is YYREEE (reference sequence). The CDR3 loop is CASSLAASYEQYF. CDR3 bases: TGTGCCAGCAGCCTGGCTGCCTCCTACGAGCAGTACTTC.

This chain uses TRBV7-9 with TRBJ1-2; 7 bases map to TRBD1. Germline V gene lookup returns CDR1 SEHNR and CDR2 FQNEAQ (reference sequence). The CDR3 loop spans 15 amino acids. V lost 2 bases to trimming and J lost 5 bases; unmatched junction nucleotides: 8. CDR3 in amino acids: CASSLRVQGQYGYTF. CDR3 nucleotides: TGTGCCAGCAGCTTAAGAGTACAGGGGCAGTATGGCTACACCTTC.

This rearrangement joins TRBV19 to TRBJ2-1; D perhaps matches TRBD1 (6 bases). This CDR3 is built from 15 residues. The V end was cut by 6 bases, the J end by 1 base, with 13 bases between. Germline CDR1 LNHDA, CDR2 SQIVND (reference sequence). This chain's CDR3 is CASSNYRVSYNEQFF. DNA for the CDR3: TGTGCCAGTAGCAATTACAGGGTTTCCTACAATGAGCAGTTCTTC.

The V gene is TRBV13, the J gene TRBJ2-3; the D gene is possibly TRBD2 (5 bases). This CDR3 region has 16 residues. V was shortened by 5 bases and J by 2 bases, with 17 bases between the two germline ends. Germline V CDR1 and CDR2: PRHDT, FYEKMQ (reference sequence). This CDR3 reads CASSTPGITATDTQYF. CDR3 nucleotide sequence: TGTGCCAGCAGCACCCCCGGGATTACGGCCACAGATACGCAGTATTTT.

This rearrangement joins TRBV7-9 to TRBJ2-3, with 7 bases fitting TRBD2. Germline loops: CDR1 SEHNR, CDR2 FQNEAQ (reference sequence). CDR3 length: 15 residues. J lost 0 bases, V lost 6 bases, and 6 bases had no gene match. CDR3 nucleotides: TGTGCCAGCAGTAGAGGGAGGGTGAGCACAGATACGCAGTATTTT. Protein sequence: CASSRGRVSTDTQYF.

CDR3 protein: CASSEAGGPGNTIYF. CDR3 sequence (DNA): TGTGCCAGCAGTGAAGCAGGGGGCCCTGGAAACACCATATATTTT. The chain combines TRBV2 with TRBJ1-3, with TRBD1 matching over 7 bases. The CDR3 covers 15 residues. Germline CDR1 and CDR2: SNHLY and FYNNEI. V dropped 0 bases and J dropped 2; count of bases not matched to a gene: 1. Based on the CDR3 plus reference TRBV2 and TRBJ1-3, the full variable domain is EPEVTQTPSHQVTQMGQEVILRCVPISNHLYFYWYRQILGQKVEFLVSFYNNEISEKSEIFDDQFSVERPDGSNFTLKIRSTKLEDSAMYFCASSEAGGPGNTIYFGEGSWLTVV.

The rearrangement joins TRBV30 to TRBJ2-7, with D perhaps TRBD1 or TRBD2 (5 bases each). Trimming cost V 5 bases and J 0 bases, with 8 bases left between them. The CDR3 sequence is 12 residues long. Looked up from germline, CDR1 is GTSNPN and CDR2 is SVGIG (reference sequence). This CDR3 reads CAWSGTSYEQYF. The CDR3 DNA sequence: TGTGCCTGGTCCGGGACCTCCTACGAGCAGTACTTC.

V and J are TRBV19 and TRBJ1-5, with TRBD1 identical over 8 bases. This CDR3 region has 15 residues. V trimming: 1 base; J trimming: 8 bases; junction bases outside the gene matches: 7. CDR1 is LNHDA and CDR2 is SQIVND in the germline V gene (reference sequence). The CDR3 DNA is TGTGCCAGTAGTATAGTGGACAGGGCGGGCAAGCCCCAGCATTTT. It is translated as CASSIVDRAGKPQHF.

V and J are TRBV29-1 and TRBJ2-3, with D possibly TRBD2 on 6 matching bases. In germline, CDR1 is SQVTM, CDR2 ANQGSEA. The CDR3 is 16 residues long. The V and J ends lost 0 bases and 2 bases respectively, with 15 bases between them. CDR3 sequence reads: CSVEDYPGESTDTQYF. In DNA form, the CDR3 reads TGCAGCGTTGAAGATTATCCGGGGGAGTCCACAGATACGCAGTATTTT.

V gene TRBV11-2 combines with J gene TRBJ2-1, with 7 bases matching TRBD1. The CDR3 runs to 12 residues. V lost 5 bases to trimming and J lost 14 bases; unmatched junction nucleotides: 9. CDR1 and CDR2 from the germline V gene are SGHAT and FQNNGV. CDR3 loop: CASSVTGESEFF. CDR3 sequence (DNA): TGTGCCAGCAGCGTAACAGGGGAGTCGGAGTTCTTC.

The chain carries TRBV9 and TRBJ2-1, with TRBD2 matching 10 bases. Trimming cost V 0 bases and J 0 bases; bases outside gene matches: 6. CDR3 length equals 18 residues. Germline CDR1 and CDR2: SGDLS and YYNGEE. CDR3 amino acids: CASSVDPRTSGSYNEQFF. The DNA of the CDR3 is TGTGCCAGCAGCGTAGACCCCAGGACTAGCGGCTCCTACAATGAGCAGTTCTTC.

The chain joins TRBV5-1 to TRBJ1-2, with D tentatively TRBD1 (5 bases). Between the trimmed V and J ends, which lost 4 bases and 8 bases, there was a span of 12 bases. In germline, CDR1 is SGHRS, CDR2 YFSETQ. This CDR3 is 12 amino acids long. The CDR3, as DNA: TGCGCCAGCAGCGGGGACGAGAACGGCTACACCTTC. Translation gives CASSGDENGYTF.

CDR3 bases: TGTGCCAGCAGCCGCGGGACTAGCGGGACCACCTCCTACGAGCAGTACTTC. Translating gives CASSRGTSGTTSYEQYF. The genes are TRBV14 and TRBJ2-7, with 13 bases identical to TRBD2. The CDR3 has 17 amino acids. CDR1 SGHDN and CDR2 FVKESK come from the germline V gene. After removal of 4 bases from V and 0 bases from J, the junction contained 6 bases not matched to a gene.

In DNA, the CDR3 is TGTGCCAGCAGCGTAACCGGGACTAGGGCCACCGGGGAGCTGTTTTTT. It yields the protein CASSVTGTRATGELFF. The chain couples TRBV7-9 to TRBJ2-2; 8 bases align to TRBD2. In germline, CDR1 is SEHNR, CDR2 FQNEAQ (reference sequence). V lost 5 bases to trimming and J lost 4 bases; unmatched junction nucleotides: 9. CDR3 size: 16 residues.

V is TRBV4-1 and J is TRBJ2-7; tentative D call: TRBD2 (5 bases). Between the trimmed V and J ends, which lost 0 bases and 3 bases, there was a span of 15 bases. CDR1 and CDR2 (germline): MGHRA, YSYEKL. The CDR3 contains 16 residues. CDR3 sequence: CASSQDPGSGVYEQYF. The CDR3 nucleotides read TGCGCCAGCAGCCAAGATCCGGGGAGCGGCGTCTACGAGCAGTACTTC.

The V gene is TRBV11-2, the J gene TRBJ2-2; D is ambiguous. Trimming cost V 0 bases and J 7 bases, with 6 bases left between them. Germline V gene lookup returns CDR1 SGHAT and CDR2 FQNNGV. CDR3 size: 13 residues. The CDR3 is CASSLEVGGELFF. The CDR3 coding sequence is TGTGCCAGCAGCTTAGAAGTGGGCGGGGAGCTGTTTTTT.